The sequence of this T cell receptor (beta chain) was determined in a study of OX40 agonist ivuxolimab in advanced cancers. In the study overall: Ivuxolimab was a fully human IgG2 agonistic monoclonal antibody targeting the costimulatory receptor OX40 (CD134). Intravenous ivuxolimab was administered to patients every 2 weeks at six dose levels: 0.01, 0.1, 0.3, 1.5, 3 and 10 mg/kg. Of the approximately 54 dose-escalation patients, hepatocellular carcinoma was present in about 20, melanoma in approximately 15, renal cell carcinoma in 9 and head and neck cancer in 9. In the dose-escalation cohort, around four fifths of patients were male, and the mean age was approximately 60 years, with a range of about 20 to 79. Patients were allowed to have had prior anti-PD-1, anti-PD-L1 or anti-CTLA-4 therapy, and approximately 40% of the dose-escalation patients had been treated with checkpoint inhibitors. Three dose-escalation patients achieved partial responses, one with hepatocellular carcinoma and two with cutaneous melanoma. Peripheral TCRbeta sequencing was intended to test whether TCR sequence diversity was altered and clonal T-cell expansion was caused by ivuxolimab. The monotherapy dose-escalation portion (N of about 49 patients) of the phase I ivuxolimab trial is reported in the paper. What the study reported, not specific to this receptor: Partial responders in the 0.1-3.0 mg/kg groups had among the lowest normalized peripheral clonal expansion, especially among CD8+ T cells. Low levels of normalized T-cell clonal expansion were also shown by some nonresponding patients. The antigen specificity of the peripheral T cells that underwent clonal expansion was not determined. At doses of 0.1 to 3.0 mg/kg, clonal expansion of both CD4+ and CD8+ T cells in blood was seen between baseline and week 6. After ivuxolimab, CD8+ T cells had more expanded clones than CD4+ T cells on average.

Worth noting for this clone: The antigen it binds to is not known. Qualities for individual bases were not recorded, and no much larger clone is one base off.

Genomic DNA was isolated from the sorted cells so that the TCRbeta CDR3 region could be sequenced. The immunoSEQ Assay was used for sequencing of TCRbeta CDR3 regions. TCRdb limited this immuneACCESS table to in-frame rearrangements with V and J called. A share of clones is missing; checked studies link under half to unresolved V genes, and the rest is unexplained. Across this sample there are over 65,000 clones, with roughly four fifths seen only once. The ten largest clones take up 0.4% to 0.5% of the sample. Patients with a history of autoimmune disease or receiving systemic immunosuppression were excluded from the trial. In every dose cohort, peripheral blood was drawn for TCR sequencing at baseline, cycle 4 day 1, and cycle 7 day 1. Samples were obtained from an open-label, multicenter, first-in-human phase I dose-escalation trial of ivuxolimab. Adults with locally advanced or metastatic head and neck squamous cell, hepatocellular, melanoma or renal cell carcinoma were enrolled in the trial. Before TCR sequencing, CD4+ T cells and CD8+ T cells from peripheral blood were sorted into separate populations.

Taken from cysteine to phenylalanine, the CDR3 has 17 residues. The retained sequence is limited to the CDR3, 51 bases, with the frame set at the first base. CDR1 and CDR2 (LNHDA, SQIVND) derive from the germline V gene (reference sequence). V is cut by 5 bases and J by 4 bases, and the space between the germline ends is 20 bases. This chain is built from TRBV19 and TRBJ1-4, with the D gene not clear enough to name. The TCR was taken from an adult with an advanced solid tumor such as melanoma, head and neck, liver or kidney cancer. This specimen was CD4+ or CD8+ T cells sorted from blood, taken in a trial of the OX40 agonist ivuxolimab. The sequenced DNA is TGTGCCAGTAGTTACGGGATCCGGGAGAGCCTTAATGAAAAACTGTTTTTT. Its coded protein is CASSYGIRESLNEKLFF.